This T cell receptor beta chain came from a study of T cells in localized non-small cell lung cancer. A few counts support this clone. Antigen: not known. Study-wide points: Adjacent lung was found to contain a median approximately 62 of the top 100 tumor clones.

Sequencing was performed with immunoSEQ multiplex PCR; in TCRdb, only in-frame clones are kept and a portion is missing. The table lists roughly 690 clones, just under 25% of them singletons. Here the sequenced sample was lung tumor tissue, taken before any cancer treatment. This clonotype was sampled from a woman aged 40-69 years with stage III lung adenocarcinoma.

The CDR3 bases are TGTGCCTGGCGGACATTCATGAACACTGAAGCTTTCTTT. Translating gives CAWRTFMNTEAFF. The V gene is TRBV30, the J gene TRBJ1-1; tentatively, D is TRBD1 (5 bases). Trimming took 5 bases from V and 0 from J, leaving 10 bases between them. Looked up from germline, CDR1 is GTSNPN and CDR2 is SVGIG (reference sequence). There are 13 residues in the CDR3.